The clone carrying this T cell receptor beta chain was counted once. Its cognate antigen is unknown. This sample is drawn from a study of shared clonotypes between healthy human individuals. Across the whole study: Participating donors consisted of two women and a few men aged 18 to 49. Overall study results and limits: Clonotype sharing levels among donors were expected to vary with sequencing depth.

CDR1 is MNHEY and CDR2 is SVGAGI in the germline V gene. This CDR3 spans 16 amino acids. The V and J ends lost 4 bases and 6 bases, in that order; junction bases with no gene match: 8. The replicate PCRs on unsorted PBMC were given around 0.3 ug DNA, which is about 30,000 T cell genomes. Ten immunoSEQ deep assay plates served to sequence unsorted PBMC DNA. The assay was immunoSEQ multiplex PCR, and TCRdb's table has in-frame clones only and misses some. The repertoire holds about 480,000 clones, with nearly 80% as singletons. This TCR came from a woman aged 40 to 50 in good health. Some clones in this sample may be carry-over from other donors' samples. The chain carries TRBV6-5 and TRBJ2-1, with 11 bases aligning to TRBD1. Source material: PBMCs. CDR3 in amino acids: CASSSPGTGGGNEQFF. The CDR3 coding sequence is TGTGCCAGCAGTTCGCCCGGGACAGGGGGTGGCAATGAGCAGTTCTTC.